The 2 T cell receptor beta chains presented below share a single source sample, sequenced in a study of cytomegalovirus exposure and HLA in healthy donors. Primers: 60 Vbeta forward and 13 Jbeta reverse. Profiling relied on immunoSEQ multiplex PCR, and the TCRdb table lists in-frame clones only, not all of them. The table has roughly 290,000 clones, over 70% seen once; the top ten hold about 0.3%. The sequenced sample was PBMCs. All receptors derive from a girl aged 2 to 9 in good health and CMV-seronegative.

This chain links TRBV27 with TRBJ1-5; 7 positions match TRBD1. CDR1 MNHEY and CDR2 SMNVEV come from the germline V gene (reference sequence). V lost 1 base to trimming and J lost 3 bases; unmatched junction nucleotides: 9. This CDR3 has 17 residues. CDR3 nucleotides: TGTGCCAGCAGTTTATATGGACAGGAGGTTAACAATCAGCCCCAGCATTTT. Translated, it gives CASSLYGQEVNNQPQHF.

The V gene is TRBV18, the J gene TRBJ2-1; possible D gene TRBD1, 6 bases. V gave up 3 bases and J gave up 8 bases, with 17 bases separating them. Looked up from germline, CDR1 is KGHSH and CDR2 is LQKENI. CDR3 length equals 15 residues. CDR3 DNA: TGTGCCAGCTCACCGGAGAAACAGGGCACGGATGAGCAGTTCTTC. It encodes CASSPEKQGTDEQFF.